What follows are 8 T cell receptor beta chains derived from one specimen sequenced in a study of blood T cell repertoires in COVID-19 (dated by TCRdb to 2018 to 2020). The library was prepared using the immunoSEQ multiplex PCR assay. TCRdb carries this immuneACCESS record with in-frame sequences only. Its versions omit some clonotypes, under half of them owing to an unresolved V gene in the studies checked, with the rest unexplained. The table for this sample lists 200,000 to 250,000 clones; roughly nine tenths of them were counted only once. The ten largest clones represent 0.8% to 1% of the sample. Sequences were obtained from peripheral blood. These receptors originate from a man between 60 and 70 years old with COVID-19, enrolled during active disease.

V gene TRBV18 combines with J gene TRBJ1-2; no firm D call. The V gene's germline CDR1 is KGHSH and CDR2 LQKENI. V dropped 3 bases and J dropped 4 bases, with 9 bases sitting between them. CDR3 length: 13 amino acids. Here the CDR3 DNA reads TGTGCCAGCTCACCGGACGGACTCTATGGCTACACCTTC. Amino acid sequence: CASSPDGLYGYTF.

This sequence joins TRBV19 and TRBJ2-1; 15 bases map to TRBD2. This CDR3 region has 16 residues. Germline CDR1 reads LNHDA; CDR2 reads SQIVND (reference sequence). J was trimmed by 8 bases and V by 3 bases; bases with no gene match: 5. The CDR3 is CASSMGLAGGGYEQFF. The CDR3 DNA sequence: TGTGCCAGTAGTATGGGACTAGCGGGAGGTGGCTATGAGCAGTTCTTC.

CDR3 in amino acids: CASSQDLSGSKNEQYF. CDR3 DNA sequence: TGCGCCAGCAGCCAAGATCTCTCAGGTTCAAAGAACGAGCAGTACTTC. The V and J genes are TRBV4-1 and TRBJ2-7; D is unclear. Germline V gene data show CDR1 as MGHRA and CDR2 as YSYEKL. The CDR3 loop spans 16 amino acids. The ends were cut back, 0 bases at V and 5 bases at J, with 17 bases in the middle.

The chain uses TRBV2 and TRBJ1-1; 8 positions match TRBD1. Trimming cost V 9 bases and J 3 bases; bases outside gene matches: 3. Germline CDR1 and CDR2: SNHLY and FYNNEI. CDR3 length equals 12 residues. The CDR3 loop is CARGQGHTEAFF. CDR3 in DNA: TGTGCCAGAGGACAGGGCCACACTGAAGCTTTCTTT. Full variable domain (rest looked up from reference TRBV2 and TRBJ1-1): EPEVTQTPSHQVTQMGQEVILRCVPISNHLYFYWYRQILGQKVEFLVSFYNNEISEKSEIFDDQFSVERPDGSNFTLKIRSTKLEDSAMYFCARGQGHTEAFFGQGTRLTVV.

This clone appeared once. The chain uses TRBV5-1 and TRBJ1-3; D ambiguous. The CDR3 is 14 residues long. Trimming took 3 bases from V and 0 from J, leaving 7 bases between them. From germline, CDR1 is SGHRS and CDR2 YFSETQ. CDR3 sequence (DNA): TGCGCCAGCAGCTGGGGAGACTCTGGAAACACCATATATTTT. This sequence encodes CASSWGDSGNTIYF. The complete variable domain, with remaining parts taken from reference TRBV5-1 and TRBJ1-3, reads KAGVTQTPRYLIKTRGQQVTLSCSPISGHRSVSWYQQTPGQGLQFLFEYFSETQRNKGNFPGRFSGRQFSNSRSEMNVSTLELGDSALYLCASSWGDSGNTIYFGEGSWLTVV.

The chain recombines TRBV20-1 with TRBJ2-1; 7 bases are a match to TRBD2. This CDR3 has 14 amino acids. Germline V CDR1 and CDR2: DFQATT, SNEGSKA (reference sequence). V was clipped by 3 bases and J by 3 bases; unmatched bases: 5. The DNA for the CDR3 is TGCAGTGCTAGTAGGACGGGGGGCTACAATGAGCAGTTCTTC. As protein: CSASRTGGYNEQFF.

The chain uses TRBV6-5 and TRBJ2-1; 11 nucleotides line up with TRBD2. The J segment lost 6 bases and the V segment lost 6 bases, leaving 7 bases of the junction unmatched. The germline gives CDR1 MNHEY, CDR2 SVGAGI. The CDR3 totals 15 residues. The CDR3 region is CASRLAGGVFNEQFF. The CDR3 region has the DNA TGTGCCAGCAGGCTAGCGGGGGGCGTGTTCAATGAGCAGTTCTTC.

V is TRBV24-1 and J is TRBJ2-1; possible D gene TRBD2, 6 bases. With 5 bases removed from V and 2 bases from J, the gap between germline ends came to 18 bases. The CDR3 spans 17 residues. Germline CDR1 is KGHDR and CDR2 is SFDVKD. The CDR3 spells CATSGPRGGGPYNEQFF. The CDR3 region has the DNA TGTGCCACCAGTGGCCCCCGGGGCGGAGGGCCCTACAATGAGCAGTTCTTC.